What follows describes a single T cell receptor (beta chain). Its antigen is unidentified. This sample was taken from a study of T cell repertoires and HLA-DP antigens. The repertoire was sequenced with immunoSEQ multiplex PCR; TCRdb's copy has only in-frame clones and lacks some. The sample shows approximately 86,000 clones, 86% of them seen only once. Notes on the study in general: Against one allele, clones undetected before culture averaged roughly 35%; against the other, 50% to 60%. Naive and memory CD4+ cells were analysed together, not apart.

The sample was CD4+ T cells from PBMCs. The sequence came from a man in his fifties in good health and CMV-seronegative.

CDR3 DNA sequence: TGTGCCAGCTCACTTAACTCCCGGGGCAGGGACACCATATATTTT. It encodes CASSLNSRGRDTIYF. The rearrangement links TRBV18 to TRBJ1-3, with TRBD1 as a possible D gene (5 bases). V was pared by 4 bases and J by 8 bases, with 18 bases between. CDR3 size: 15 residues. Per germline, CDR1 KGHSH and CDR2 LQKENI.